One sample yielded the 26 T cell receptor beta chains listed below, sequenced in a study of cytomegalovirus exposure and HLA in healthy donors. 13 Jbeta primers and 60 Vbeta primers were used for the PCR. Clones were read by immunoSEQ multiplex PCR, and TCRdb kept only the in-frame ones, dropping some. The table lists around 150,000 clones, around four fifths of them singletons. The sequenced sample consisted of PBMCs. All receptors come from a female donor in good health and CMV-seronegative.

A single count supports this clone. The V and J genes are TRBV2 and TRBJ1-2; maybe TRBD1 (6 bases). Trimming stripped 6 bases from V and 5 bases from J, with 7 bases between. This CDR3 comprises 11 residues. Germline CDR1 reads SNHLY; CDR2 reads FYNNEI. CDR3 region: CASRDRYGYTF. CDR3 coding DNA: TGTGCCAGCAGGGACAGATATGGCTACACCTTC. Complete variable domain (other parts from reference TRBV2 and TRBJ1-2): EPEVTQTPSHQVTQMGQEVILRCVPISNHLYFYWYRQILGQKVEFLVSFYNNEISEKSEIFDDQFSVERPDGSNFTLKIRSTKLEDSAMYFCASRDRYGYTFGSGTRLTVV.

A few counts support this clone. The junction and the germline gene differ at one end; a read error may be behind it. The chain uses TRBV6-6 and TRBJ1-2; the match to TRBD1 covers 7 bases. The CDR3 length is 12 residues. Germline-derived CDR1 and CDR2 are MNHNY and SVGAGI (reference sequence). This chain's CDR3 is CASSKGQPTLPF. The CDR3 DNA reads TGTGCCAGCAGTAAGGGACAGCCAACCCTACCCTTC.

This chain uses TRBV2 with TRBJ2-1; D is possibly TRBD1 (5 bases). Trimming removed 5 bases at V and 6 bases at J, with 17 bases between. Germline-derived CDR1 and CDR2 are SNHLY and FYNNEI. The CDR3 spans 15 residues. In DNA form, the CDR3 reads TGTGCCAGCAGTTATGGACATCTGGACCTCAATGAGCAGTTCTTC. Encoded protein: CASSYGHLDLNEQFF.

This chain connects TRBV7-3 to TRBJ2-5; 12 positions agree with TRBD2. Germline V CDR1 and CDR2: SGHTA, FQGTGA. CDR3 length: 14 amino acids. With 4 bases clipped from V and 7 bases from J, the junction kept 4 bases outside the gene matches. The CDR3 DNA sequence: TGTGCCAGCAGCTCTAGCGGGGGGGCGGCGACCCAGTACTTC. This sequence encodes CASSSSGGAATQYF. The full variable domain, its missing parts supplied by reference TRBV7-3 and TRBJ2-5, is GAGVSQTPSNKVTEKGKYVELRCDPISGHTALYWYRQSLGQGPEFLIYFQGTGAADDSGLPNDRFFAVRPEGSVSTLKIQRTERGDSAVYLCASSSSGGAATQYFGPGTRLLVL.

The J gene is TRBJ2-7, the V gene TRBV11-2; 7 bases fit TRBD2. Unmatched junction bases numbered 10, after V lost 5 bases and J lost 0 bases. Germline CDR1 is SGHAT and CDR2 is FQNNGV. This CDR3 is 16 amino acids long. As DNA, the CDR3 is TGTGCCAGCAGCCCTCTAGGTAGCGGGCCCTCCTACGAGCAGTACTTC. Translated: CASSPLGSGPSYEQYF. Based on the CDR3 plus reference TRBV11-2 and TRBJ2-7, the full variable domain is EAGVAQSPRYKIIEKRQSVAFWCNPISGHATLYWYQQILGQGPKLLIQFQNNGVVDDSQLPKDRFSAERLKGVDSTLKIQPAKLEDSAVYLCASSPLGSGPSYEQYFGPGTRLTVT.

The chain combines TRBV7-2 with TRBJ2-2, with D perhaps TRBD2 (5 bases). This CDR3 has 17 amino acids. The V end was cut by 2 bases, the J end by 5 bases, with 18 bases between. The germline gives CDR1 SGHTA, CDR2 FQGNSA. The CDR3 DNA reads TGTGCCAGCAGCTTAAACCTAGCCCTACAACTTACCGGGGAGCTGTTTTTT. Its protein is CASSLNLALQLTGELFF.

The chain links TRBV7-2 to TRBJ1-2; 7 nucleotides agree with TRBD1. Germline CDR1 and CDR2: SGHTA and FQGNSA. Trimming took 0 bases from V and 4 from J; bases not matched to a gene: 17. The CDR3 is 19 amino acids. As DNA, the CDR3 is TGTGCCAGCAGCTTAGCGGTCGGTCAGGGGGGTGCACAGAGCTATGGCTACACCTTC. The encoded protein is CASSLAVGQGGAQSYGYTF.

The chain links TRBV5-1 to TRBJ1-1; a possible D gene is TRBD1 (6 bases). The V gene's germline CDR1 is SGHRS and CDR2 YFSETQ. V was clipped by 4 bases and J by 4 bases, with 20 bases between them. The CDR3 spans 16 residues. CDR3 DNA: TGCGCCAGCAGCCGGCAATACCTGACAGGAGGCACTGAAGCTTTCTTT. This sequence encodes CASSRQYLTGGTEAFF.

This chain links TRBV10-1 with TRBJ1-2; 7 bases are shared with TRBD1. The CDR3 loop spans 13 amino acids. Looked up from germline, CDR1 is WNHNN and CDR2 is SYGVQD (reference sequence). The trim removed 8 bases at V and 8 bases at J, leaving 11 bases unmatched. CDR3 nucleotide sequence: TGCGCCAGCTCCGGGACAGTAGGTGACGGCTACACCTTC. Protein: CASSGTVGDGYTF.

This CDR3 reads CASSETGGLPYEQYF. DNA for the CDR3: TGCGCCAGCAGCGAGACAGGGGGACTCCCCTACGAGCAGTACTTC. The chain recombines TRBV10-1 with TRBJ2-7; TRBD1 aligns across 9 bases. This CDR3 has 15 amino acids. CDR1 and CDR2 (germline): WNHNN, SYGVQD (reference sequence). The V and J ends lost 6 bases and 2 bases, in that order; junction bases with no gene match: 8.

The rearrangement links TRBV19 to TRBJ2-1, with D perhaps TRBD2 (6 bases). V shed 8 bases and J shed 0 bases, with 11 bases lying between them. The CDR3 contains 14 residues. Germline CDR1 LNHDA, CDR2 SQIVND (reference sequence). DNA of the CDR3: TGTGCCAGTGCGTCCGGGAGCTCCTACAATGAGCAGTTCTTC. The encoded protein is CASASGSSYNEQFF. Complete variable domain (other parts from reference TRBV19 and TRBJ2-1): DGGITQSPKYLFRKEGQNVTLSCEQNLNHDAMYWYRQDPGQGLRLIYYSQIVNDFQKGDIAEGYSVSREKKESFPLTVTSAQKNPTAFYLCASASGSSYNEQFFGPGTRLTVL.

This clone has a handful of counts. The genes are TRBV27 and TRBJ2-5, with 12 bases identical to TRBD1. With V trimmed by 6 bases and J by 5 bases, 10 bases remained unmatched. Germline assignment: CDR1 MNHEY and CDR2 SMNVEV (reference sequence). This CDR3 contains 16 residues. The CDR3, as DNA: TGTGCCAGCAGCCGAAGAAGGGGACAGGGGGCGGAGACCCAGTACTTC. It yields the protein CASSRRRGQGAETQYF.

The chain couples TRBV29-1 to TRBJ2-6, with 8 positions matching TRBD1. V lost 6 bases to trimming and J lost 4 bases; unmatched junction nucleotides: 5. The CDR3 has 14 amino acids. Germline CDR1 and CDR2: SQVTM and ANQGSEA. CDR3: CSVGQGTGANVLTF. The CDR3, as DNA: TGCAGCGTCGGACAGGGCACCGGGGCCAACGTCCTGACTTTC.

This clone was found once. This chain connects TRBV15 to TRBJ1-6; a weak D match, TRBD1 (5 bases). Germline assignment: CDR1 LNHNV and CDR2 YYDKDF (reference sequence). The CDR3 is 13 residues long. V lost 9 bases and J lost 10, with 16 bases in between. The chain's CDR3 is CATGRSQNSPLHF. DNA for the CDR3: TGTGCCACGGGGCGCTCCCAGAACTCACCCCTCCACTTT.

The chain uses TRBV6-1 and TRBJ1-1, with 8 bases that match TRBD1. Germline CDR1 is MNHNS and CDR2 is SASEGT. CDR3 length: 14 amino acids. With 4 bases clipped from V and 4 bases from J, the junction kept 5 bases outside the gene matches. The CDR3 reads CASSVAGGGTEAFF. CDR3 coding DNA: TGTGCCAGCAGTGTTGCAGGGGGCGGCACTGAAGCTTTCTTT.

This sequence joins TRBV18 and TRBJ2-1; a possible D gene is TRBD2 (6 bases). Germline V gene lookup returns CDR1 KGHSH and CDR2 LQKENI. The CDR3 length is 15 residues. V shed 3 bases and J shed 1 base, with 10 bases lying between them. DNA of the CDR3: TGTGCCAGCTCACCCGCTAGCGCATCCTACAATGAGCAGTTCTTC. Its protein product is CASSPASASYNEQFF.

This chain connects TRBV18 to TRBJ2-7, with D perhaps matching TRBD2 (5 bases). This CDR3 is 14 amino acids long. Germline CDR1 reads KGHSH; CDR2 reads LQKENI. V was trimmed by 1 base and J by 2 bases, leaving 9 bases between them. The CDR3 reads CASSPLSGTYEQYF. CDR3 sequence (DNA): TGTGCCAGCTCACCACTAAGCGGAACCTACGAGCAGTACTTC.

A few counts support this clone. The chain links TRBV2 to TRBJ2-5; TRBD2 might be the D (6 bases). CDR3 length: 15 residues. Per germline, CDR1 SNHLY and CDR2 FYNNEI. V was pared by 4 bases and J by 2 bases, with 14 bases between. The CDR3, as DNA: TGTGCCAGCAGTGTCCTTGGGGGAGGTCAAGAGACCCAGTACTTC. This translates into CASSVLGGGQETQYF. Supplemented by reference TRBV2 and TRBJ2-5, the full variable domain reads EPEVTQTPSHQVTQMGQEVILRCVPISNHLYFYWYRQILGQKVEFLVSFYNNEISEKSEIFDDQFSVERPDGSNFTLKIRSTKLEDSAMYFCASSVLGGGQETQYFGPGTRLLVL.

The chain is built from TRBV2 and TRBJ1-2, with D perhaps TRBD1 (5 bases). The V end was cut by 1 base, the J end by 5 bases, with 11 bases between. CDR1 is SNHLY and CDR2 is FYNNEI in the germline V gene. The CDR3 totals 14 residues. The CDR3 is CASSEEDRRYGYTF. DNA for the CDR3: TGTGCCAGCAGTGAAGAAGACAGAAGGTATGGCTACACCTTC.

The chain carries TRBV9 and TRBJ2-7; TRBD1 is a possible D gene (5 bases). Germline assignment: CDR1 SGDLS and CDR2 YYNGEE. CDR3 length equals 14 residues. The germline V and J ends were trimmed by 3 bases and 1 base, with 11 bases remaining between them. Here the CDR3 reads CASSEGLISYEQYF. The CDR3 DNA is TGTGCCAGCAGCGAGGGGTTAATATCCTACGAGCAGTACTTC. The full variable domain, in which reference TRBV9 and TRBJ2-7 provide the parts outside the CDR3, is DSGVTQTPKHLITATGQRVTLRCSPRSGDLSVYWYQQSLDQGLQFLIQYYNGEERAKGNILERFSAQQFPDLHSELNLSSLELGDSALYFCASSEGLISYEQYFGPGTRLTVT.

This chain joins TRBV7-3 and TRBJ1-2; the D gene is possibly TRBD1 (5 bases). Deletions cut 5 bases from V and 2 bases from J, with 12 bases between. The CDR3 has 14 amino acids. CDR1 and CDR2 from the germline V gene are SGHTA and FQGTGA. The CDR3 DNA follows: TGTGCCAGCAGCCCGGATGGGGGGAACTATGGCTACACCTTC. Translated: CASSPDGGNYGYTF.

The chain is built from TRBV30 and TRBJ2-5, with D possibly TRBD1 on 5 matching bases. The germline V gene has CDR1 GTSNPN and CDR2 SVGIG (reference sequence). The CDR3 runs to 14 residues. V lost 3 bases and J lost 1, with 12 bases in between. The CDR3 loop reads CAWSPQTGQETQYF. CDR3 nucleotide sequence: TGTGCCTGGAGCCCCCAAACAGGCCAAGAGACCCAGTACTTC.

The V call is TRBV19, the J call TRBJ2-3; the D gene is possibly TRBD2 (5 bases). Trimming removed 0 bases at V and 1 base at J, with 14 bases between. The CDR3 consists of 17 residues. The germline V gene has CDR1 LNHDA and CDR2 SQIVND (reference sequence). CDR3 sequence reads: CASSIEEGGLGTDTQYF. CDR3 DNA sequence: TGTGCCAGTAGTATAGAAGAGGGCGGGCTGGGCACAGATACGCAGTATTTT.

This chain connects TRBV6-4 to TRBJ1-2; 12 bases agree with TRBD1. The germline V gene encodes CDR1 MRHNA and CDR2 SNTAGT. The CDR3 is 16 amino acids. Trimming at V came to 0 bases and at J to 4 bases, leaving 3 bases not matched to a gene. CDR3 DNA: TGTGCCAGCAGTGACTCGGGGACAGGGGGCCCCTATGGCTACACCTTC. Protein product: CASSDSGTGGPYGYTF.

For this clone: An end of the junction does not agree with germline; a read error may underlie this. The gene calls are TRBV6-1 and TRBJ2-3; 7 bases align to TRBD1. Germline V gene data show CDR1 as MNHNS and CDR2 as SASEGT. The CDR3 spans 16 residues. The CDR3 sequence: CASSAPGQEYTGTQYF. The CDR3, as DNA: TGTGCCAGCAGTGCCCCCGGACAGGAGTACACAGGTACGCAGTATTTT.

The rearrangement links TRBV10-1 to TRBJ1-2, with 7 bases matching TRBD1. Trimming took 6 bases from V and 5 from J; bases not matched to a gene: 6. The CDR3 sequence is 13 residues long. Germline values: CDR1 WNHNN, CDR2 SYGVQD (reference sequence). DNA for the CDR3: TGCGCCAGCAGGGCCGGGACAGCTTATGGCTACACCTTC. It codes for CASRAGTAYGYTF.